The 29 T cell receptor beta chains below were found in one sample sequenced in a study of CD8+ T cells in alopecia areata. The treatment: oral pan-JAK inhibitor, 5-10 mg twice daily. Investigators isolated RNA and reverse transcribed it into cDNA to act as the sequencing template. TCRdb keeps only in-frame clones here, not all; method: immunoSEQ multiplex PCR. In the table there are 250,000 to 300,000 clones, more than 45% of which are singletons. This sample comprised CD4+ T cells sorted from blood, obtained at week 24, from a patient treated with tofacitinib. These receptors originate from a human donor with alopecia areata.

A few counts support this clone. This CDR3 reads CASSPGRSSYNEQFF. Written as DNA, the CDR3 is TGTGCCAGCAGCCCTGGTCGGTCCTCCTACAATGAGCAGTTCTTC. V and J are TRBV7-9 and TRBJ2-1; D uncertain. V lost 5 bases, J lost 0 bases, and 11 bases lay in between. Germline CDR1 and CDR2: SEHNR and FQNEAQ (reference sequence). The CDR3 has 15 residues.

The V and J genes are TRBV7-8 and TRBJ1-6; D perhaps matches TRBD1 (5 bases). V gave up 11 bases and J gave up 9 bases, with 17 bases separating them. The CDR3 contains 13 residues. Germline CDR1 and CDR2: SGHVS and FQNEAQ. The CDR3 sequence: CAAGAGLASPLHF. In nucleotides, the CDR3 is TGTGCCGCCGGTGCAGGGCTGGCTTCACCCCTCCACTTT.

This clone was observed a handful of times. The gene calls are TRBV6-6 and TRBJ1-1; possibly TRBD1 for D (6 bases). Deletions cut 5 bases from V and 5 bases from J, with 15 bases between. The germline gives CDR1 MNHNY, CDR2 SVGAGI (reference sequence). The CDR3 sequence is 14 residues long. CDR3: CASSVGLQGTEAFF. In nucleotides, the CDR3 is TGTGCCAGCAGTGTGGGACTCCAGGGGACTGAAGCTTTCTTT.

The chain is built from TRBV28 and TRBJ1-1; weak D call: TRBD1 (6 bases). This CDR3 has 15 amino acids. The germline V gene has CDR1 MDHEN and CDR2 SYDVKM. V dropped 2 bases and J dropped 2 bases, with 12 bases sitting between them. This CDR3 reads CASSLVGQLNTEAFF. The CDR3 DNA reads TGTGCCAGCAGTTTAGTTGGACAGCTTAACACTGAAGCTTTCTTT.

The chain combines TRBV5-1 with TRBJ2-5; D uncertain. CDR3 length: 16 amino acids. Germline-derived CDR1 and CDR2 are SGHRS and YFSETQ. V shed 0 bases and J shed 0 bases, with 12 bases lying between them. The CDR3: CASSLGRAGYQETQYF. The CDR3 region has the DNA TGCGCCAGCAGCTTGGGCCGGGCCGGATACCAAGAGACCCAGTACTTC. The variable domain in full, completed from reference TRBV5-1 and TRBJ2-5, reads KAGVTQTPRYLIKTRGQQVTLSCSPISGHRSVSWYQQTPGQGLQFLFEYFSETQRNKGNFPGRFSGRQFSNSRSEMNVSTLELGDSALYLCASSLGRAGYQETQYFGPGTRLLVL.

The J gene is TRBJ2-3, the V gene TRBV2; 10 nucleotides agree with TRBD2. J lost 1 base, V lost 10 bases, and 2 bases had no gene match. Germline V gives CDR1 SNHLY, CDR2 FYNNEI. The CDR3 contains 13 residues. DNA of the CDR3: TGTGCCACCGGGACTAGCGGCACAGATACGCAGTATTTT. Amino acid sequence: CATGTSGTDTQYF.

This clone showed up just a few times. The chain recombines TRBV28 with TRBJ2-1, with TRBD2 as a possible D gene (6 bases). The CDR3 extends over 14 amino acids. The germline gives CDR1 MDHEN, CDR2 SYDVKM. Trimming left V 6 bases short and J 7 bases short, with 16 bases between. The CDR3 loop reads CASREGRERNEQFF. In nucleotides, the CDR3 is TGTGCCAGCAGGGAGGGGCGCGAGAGGAATGAGCAGTTCTTC.

This clone came up a few times. The rearrangement links TRBV25-1 to TRBJ1-2, with 12 bases lining up with TRBD1. Looked up from germline, CDR1 is MGHDK and CDR2 is SYGVNS. The CDR3 sequence is 14 residues long. V gave up 6 bases and J gave up 4 bases; unmatched junction bases: 3. DNA for the CDR3: TGTGCCAGCAGGGGACAGGGGGCGGGCTATGGCTACACCTTC. Its translation: CASRGQGAGYGYTF.

This clone appeared a few times. Written as DNA, the CDR3 is TGTGCCAGCAAGACCCCGGGGACAGGGCCCTACAATGAGCAGTTCTTC. This encodes CASKTPGTGPYNEQFF. This rearrangement joins TRBV25-1 to TRBJ2-1; 9 bases match TRBD1. Germline trimming cut 7 bases from V and 2 bases from J; bases unmatched to any gene: 9. The CDR3 totals 16 residues. From germline, CDR1 is MGHDK and CDR2 SYGVNS. Filled out from reference TRBV25-1 and TRBJ2-1, the complete variable domain reads EADIYQTPRYLVIGTGKKITLECSQTMGHDKMYWYQQDPGMELHLIHYSYGVNSTEKGDLSSESTVSRIRTEHFPLTLESARPSHTSQYLCASKTPGTGPYNEQFFGPGTRLTVL.

This clone was seen a few times. The V call is TRBV9, the J call TRBJ2-2; D remains unclear. Trimming shortened V by 3 bases and J by 6 bases, and 9 bases separated the two germline ends. This CDR3 is built from 13 residues. CDR1 SGDLS and CDR2 YYNGEE come from the germline V gene. The chain's CDR3 is CASSEALSGELFF. The DNA of the CDR3 is TGTGCCAGCAGCGAGGCTCTCTCCGGGGAGCTGTTTTTT.

The V call is TRBV30, the J call TRBJ2-2, with D perhaps assigned TRBD1 or TRBD2 (5 bases each). V was trimmed by 1 base and J by 4 bases, leaving 22 bases between them. Germline assignment: CDR1 GTSNPN and CDR2 SVGIG (reference sequence). CDR3 length: 18 amino acids. DNA of the CDR3: TGTGCCTGGAGTGGATGGGGCACGGTTGGAGGTGGCACCGGGGAGCTGTTTTTT. Translating gives CAWSGWGTVGGGTGELFF.

This clone came up a few times. The genes are TRBV18 and TRBJ1-6; 10 positions match TRBD1. The CDR3 has 15 amino acids. Germline CDR1 reads KGHSH; CDR2 reads LQKENI. With V trimmed by 4 bases and J by 9 bases, 6 bases remained unmatched. The CDR3 DNA reads TGTGCCAGCTCACGGGGACAGGGGTCCGGTTCACCCCTCCACTTT. As protein: CASSRGQGSGSPLHF.

This clone has a single count. Other DNA sequences in this sample translate to the same CDR3. This CDR3 reads CAWGRTGLNTEAFF. The CDR3 nucleotides read TGTGCCTGGGGAAGGACAGGCCTGAACACTGAAGCTTTCTTT. V and J are TRBV30 and TRBJ1-1; 7 bases are a match to TRBD1. This CDR3 is built from 14 residues. Looked up from germline, CDR1 is GTSNPN and CDR2 is SVGIG (reference sequence). Unmatched junction bases numbered 6, after V lost 5 bases and J lost 0 bases.

The chain combines TRBV11-2 with TRBJ2-3; no definite D call. The CDR3 is 13 residues long. V was shortened by 3 bases and J by 5 bases, with 9 bases between the two germline ends. The germline gives CDR1 SGHAT, CDR2 FQNNGV. CDR3 sequence: CASSFGSIDTQYF. In nucleotides, the CDR3 is TGTGCCAGCAGCTTTGGGTCGATAGATACGCAGTATTTT.

This clone was seen only a few times. V usage is TRBV13 and J usage is TRBJ1-1, with D uncertain. V was trimmed by 3 bases and J by 1 base, leaving 6 bases between them. CDR3 length: 13 residues. Germline CDR1 reads PRHDT; CDR2 reads FYEKMQ (reference sequence). CDR3 amino acids: CASSFSKNTEAFF. The CDR3 DNA reads TGTGCCAGCAGCTTCTCCAAGAACACTGAAGCTTTCTTT. The full variable domain, its missing parts supplied by reference TRBV13 and TRBJ1-1, is AAGVIQSPRHLIKEKRETATLKCYPIPRHDTVYWYQQGPGQDPQFLISFYEKMQSDKGSIPDRFSAQQFSDYHSELNMSSLELGDSALYFCASSFSKNTEAFFGQGTRLTVV.

CDR3 protein: CASSIEDRGWGYTF. CDR3 in DNA: TGTGCCAGTAGTATAGAAGACAGGGGATGGGGCTACACCTTC. The V call is TRBV19, the J call TRBJ1-2; TRBD1 agrees at 8 bases. Germline CDR1 reads LNHDA; CDR2 reads SQIVND (reference sequence). The CDR3 length is 14 residues. Trimming at V came to 0 bases and at J to 8 bases, leaving 5 bases not matched to a gene.

This chain connects TRBV4-1 to TRBJ2-2, with D hard to call. The germline gives CDR1 MGHRA, CDR2 YSYEKL. Between the trimmed V and J ends, which lost 5 bases and 5 bases, there was a span of 12 bases. The CDR3 is 14 residues long. In DNA, the CDR3 is TGCGCCAGCAGCAAACCCGGGCGGACCGGGGAGCTGTTTTTT. As protein: CASSKPGRTGELFF.

This clone appeared once. The rearrangement links TRBV5-6 to TRBJ1-6; no firm D call. The CDR3 loop spans 14 amino acids. The germline gives CDR1 SGHDT, CDR2 YYEEEE. V lost 2 bases and J 9 bases, leaving 12 bases between the germline ends. The CDR3 DNA follows: TGTGCCAGCAGCTTATCAACAGTTGCTTCACCCCTCCACTTT. It is translated as CASSLSTVASPLHF.

This clone showed up just once. This same CDR3 is encoded by further DNA sequences in the sample. The chain has TRBV5-1 and TRBJ2-5; 7 bases are a match to TRBD2. The germline CDR1 and CDR2 sequences are SGHRS and YFSETQ. V was clipped by 1 base and J by 1 base; unmatched bases: 1. The CDR3 is made up of 14 amino acids. DNA for the CDR3: TGCGCCAGCAGCTTGTCGGGGGGCCAAGAGACCCAGTACTTC. Translating gives CASSLSGGQETQYF.

The chain is built from TRBV6-1 and TRBJ1-1; TRBD1 might be the D (5 bases). CDR1 MNHNS and CDR2 SASEGT come from the germline V gene. With 2 bases removed from V and 4 bases from J, the gap between germline ends came to 11 bases. The CDR3 consists of 14 residues. CDR3 nucleotides: TGTGCCAGCAGTGAACAGGGTGTGGGCACTGAAGCTTTCTTT. Protein product: CASSEQGVGTEAFF.

CDR3 in DNA: TGTGCCACTACACCAGGGCCAGGGCTTCAAGAGACCCAGTACTTC. As protein: CATTPGPGLQETQYF. The chain recombines TRBV15 with TRBJ2-5; a possible D gene is TRBD1 (5 bases). The ends were cut back, 9 bases at V and 2 bases at J, with 19 bases in the middle. CDR3 length: 15 residues. CDR1 and CDR2 from the germline V gene are LNHNV and YYDKDF (reference sequence).

This chain links TRBV5-4 with TRBJ2-5; weak D call: TRBD1 (5 bases). The CDR3 has 14 amino acids. The germline V and J ends were trimmed by 0 bases and 5 bases, with 11 bases remaining between them. CDR1 is SGHNT, CDR2 YYREEE, per germline (reference sequence). The CDR3 DNA sequence: TGTGCCAGCAGCTTGGCAGGGATGGAGGAGACCCAGTACTTC. Its protein product is CASSLAGMEETQYF.

This clone was observed a handful of times. This chain uses TRBV30 with TRBJ1-1, with a weak D call TRBD1 (5 bases). Germline V gene data show CDR1 as GTSNPN and CDR2 as SVGIG (reference sequence). The CDR3 loop spans 12 amino acids. The V gene lost 3 bases and the J gene lost 10 bases, with 15 bases spanning the gap. This CDR3 reads CAWRRSGGGAFF. CDR3 bases: TGTGCCTGGAGAAGGAGTGGCGGGGGAGCTTTCTTT.

V gene TRBV30 combines with J gene TRBJ1-4; unclear D gene. Germline V lookup: CDR1 GTSNPN, CDR2 SVGIG (reference sequence). The germline V and J ends were trimmed by 1 base and 14 bases, with 14 bases remaining between them. The CDR3 spans 12 residues. As DNA, the CDR3 is TGTGCCTGGAGTGAAAACCGGAGAGGGCTGTTTTTT. Amino acids: CAWSENRRGLFF. The whole variable domain, filled in from reference TRBV30 and TRBJ1-4, reads SQTIHQWPATLVQPVGSPLSLECTVEGTSNPNLYWYRQAAGRGLQLLFYSVGIGQISSEVPQNLSASRPQDRQFILSSKKLLLSDSGFYLCAWSENRRGLFFGSGTQLSVL.

The chain couples TRBV7-9 to TRBJ2-7; possibly TRBD1 or TRBD2 for D (6 bases each). CDR1 is SEHNR, CDR2 FQNEAQ, per germline (reference sequence). The V end lost 3 bases, the J end lost 2 bases, and 11 bases lay between the germline ends. There are 14 residues in the CDR3. The CDR3 nucleotides are TGTGCCAGCAGCTTCAGGGGAGGTGCCTACGAGCAGTACTTC. Translation gives CASSFRGGAYEQYF. The full variable domain, in which reference TRBV7-9 and TRBJ2-7 provide the parts outside the CDR3, is DTGVSQNPRHKITKRGQNVTFRCDPISEHNRLYWYRQTLGQGPEFLTYFQNEAQLEKSRLLSDRFSAERPKGSFSTLEIQRTEQGDSAMYLCASSFRGGAYEQYFGPGTRLTVT.

This chain uses TRBV29-1 with TRBJ2-1, with D possibly being TRBD1 or TRBD2 (5 bases each). Germline CDR1 SQVTM, CDR2 ANQGSEA. Trimming cost V 4 bases and J 5 bases, with 12 bases left between them. The CDR3 totals 13 residues. The DNA for the CDR3 is TGCAGCGTTGTGGGGCGGAGGAACAATGAGCAGTTCTTC. Translated, it gives CSVVGRRNNEQFF.

The V and J genes are TRBV30 and TRBJ1-1, with a possible D match to TRBD1 (6 bases). The CDR3 covers 14 residues. Germline V CDR1 and CDR2: GTSNPN, SVGIG (reference sequence). Trimming stripped 8 bases from V and 0 bases from J, with 16 bases between. The DNA for the CDR3 is TGTGCCCGACAGACACAGGGACTGAACACTGAAGCTTTCTTT. It encodes CARQTQGLNTEAFF.

There are a few counts of this clone. V gene TRBV7-9 combines with J gene TRBJ2-5; perhaps TRBD2 as D (6 bases). Between the trimmed V and J ends, which lost 2 bases and 1 base, there was a span of 17 bases. Per the germline V gene, CDR1 is SEHNR and CDR2 is FQNEAQ (reference sequence). This CDR3 contains 17 residues. CDR3 loop: CASSLLQHMEGQETQYF. CDR3 DNA: TGTGCCAGCAGCTTACTGCAACACATGGAGGGCCAAGAGACCCAGTACTTC.

The chain employs TRBV10-3 and TRBJ2-7; 9 bases are a match to TRBD2. Germline V gene lookup returns CDR1 ENHRY and CDR2 SYGVKD. This CDR3 spans 13 amino acids. Trimming took 5 bases from V and 5 from J; bases not matched to a gene: 4. CDR3 residues: CAISWTSDNEQYF. The CDR3 nucleotides read TGTGCCATCAGTTGGACTAGCGACAACGAGCAGTACTTC.